Listed below are T cell receptor beta chains from one sample, sequenced in a study of OX40 agonist ivuxolimab in advanced cancers. Repertoires were generated with immunoSEQ multiplex PCR, while TCRdb's copy carries only in-frame clones and drops some. Of tens of thousands of clones in the sample, about 91% were seen once. Material: CD4+ or CD8+ T cells sorted from blood, obtained in a trial of the OX40 agonist ivuxolimab. These receptors all stem from an adult with an advanced solid tumor such as melanoma, head and neck, liver or kidney cancer. The conserved cysteine and the conserved F or W are not part of the CDR3 here.

V gene | CDR3 protein
TRBV5-4 | ASSLAGGLKSYNEQF
TRBV5-1 | ASSLSAGGDYGYT
TRBV19 | ASKGRQGVDPQETQY
TRBV4-1 | ASSRGQGPTYEQY
TRBV7-9 | ASSSHATNEKLF
TRBV10-3 | AISEATDTQY
TRBV27 | ASSEHRTGNTIY
TRBV11-3 | ASSSGLQGETQY
TRBV6-6 | ASSERNTEAF
TRBV13 | ASSLGYEQY
TRBV19 | ASSQDRDEAF
TRBV6-1 | ASSRTQNTEAF
TRBV28 | ASSLLITYEQY
TRBV29-1 | SAATDTDTQY
TRBV19 | ASTTQGIGQPQH
TRBV7-9 | ASSSSRMGPFIIKNGYT
TRBV5-1 | ASSFGVNTGELF
TRBV7-2 | ASSLQKDQPQH
TRBV2 | ASRGTGGGFQPQH
TRBV5-6 | ASSPRDRGTNEQF
TRBV7-9 | ASSFGTGVYEQY
TRBV30 | AWSVRLGGSNQPQH
TRBV28 | ASSLLVNEQF
TRBV30 | AWSLRVAGETQY
TRBV11-1 | ASPRGGGQGPQTQY
TRBV4-1 | ASSRTSGRYNEQF
TRBV11-2 | ASRNTEAF
TRBV19 | ASRGEGNQPQH
TRBV7-6 | ASSLVQGESPLH
TRBV5-1 | ASSFGRTNEKLF
TRBV2 | ASSEQAAGNTIY
TRBV7-6 | ASSLGVGESNQPQH